This TCR beta chain is from a study of T cell responses to AZD1222 COVID-19 vaccine. General study points: Clonal diversity was possibly underestimated, and the donors were mostly white British, with more females. Reportedly, nearly half of unique spike TCRs recognized epitopes outside B.1.351/B.1.1.7 mutations.

Repertoires were generated with immunoSEQ multiplex PCR, while TCRdb's copy carries only in-frame clones and drops some. The data hold some 150,000 clones, with about nine tenths observed a single time. Germline CDR1 is MNHEY and CDR2 is SVGAGI. There are 16 residues in the CDR3. The J segment lost 3 bases and the V segment lost 0 bases, leaving 0 bases of the junction unmatched. In regard to this clone: Its cognate antigen is unknown.

The chain links TRBV6-5 to TRBJ1-6; 9 nucleotides align to TRBD1. The clonotype comes from an adult in good health. The material sequenced was peripheral blood, taken on day 0 of AZD1222 vaccination. CDR3 protein: CASSYSDRGYNSPLHF. The CDR3 bases are TGTGCCAGCAGTTACTCGGACAGGGGCTATAATTCACCCCTCCACTTT.